This record concerns one T cell receptor beta chain sequence. Trimming took 0 bases from V and 0 from J, leaving 19 bases between them. CDR3 length: 18 amino acids. CDR1 and CDR2 (germline): SGHRS, YFSETQ. This sample was included in a study of blood T cell repertoires in COVID-19. Study information: There were acute and convalescent COVID-19 samples, and they came from the United States, Italy and Spain. T cells, B-cell-depleted T cells, or PBMCs provided the cDNA or gDNA that served as material.

Only in-frame clones appear in the TCRdb table, and some are missing; sequencing was by immunoSEQ multiplex PCR. Of about 260,000 clones in the sample, about nine tenths were seen once. The V and J genes are TRBV5-1 and TRBJ2-7; D is perhaps TRBD1 (5 bases). The TCR originated in a woman aged 35 to 49 with acute COVID-19. Sequences were obtained from PBMCs or T cells enriched from blood (not recorded which). The CDR3 here is CASSLVPSTGQSSYEQYF. For the CDR3, the DNA is TGCGCCAGCAGCTTGGTTCCATCCACAGGACAAAGCTCCTACGAGCAGTACTTC.